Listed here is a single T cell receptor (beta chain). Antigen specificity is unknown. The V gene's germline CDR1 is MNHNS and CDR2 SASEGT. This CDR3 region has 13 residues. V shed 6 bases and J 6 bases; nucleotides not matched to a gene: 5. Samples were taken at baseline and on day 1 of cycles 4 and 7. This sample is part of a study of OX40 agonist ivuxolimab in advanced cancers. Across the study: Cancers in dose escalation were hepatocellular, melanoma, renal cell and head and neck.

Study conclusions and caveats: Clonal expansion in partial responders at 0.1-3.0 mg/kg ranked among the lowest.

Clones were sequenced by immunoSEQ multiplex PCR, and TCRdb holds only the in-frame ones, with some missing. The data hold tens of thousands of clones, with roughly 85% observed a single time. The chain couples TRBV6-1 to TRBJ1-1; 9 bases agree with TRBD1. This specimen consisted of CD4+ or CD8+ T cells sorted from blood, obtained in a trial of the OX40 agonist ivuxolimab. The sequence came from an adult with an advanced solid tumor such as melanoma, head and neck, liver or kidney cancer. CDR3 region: CASRRRDRAEAFF. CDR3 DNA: TGTGCCAGCAGGAGGAGGGACAGGGCTGAAGCTTTCTTT.